One and the same sample provided the 21 T cell receptor beta chains below, sequenced in a study of cytomegalovirus exposure and HLA in healthy donors. 13 Jbeta primers and 60 Vbeta primers were used for the PCR. Assay: immunoSEQ multiplex PCR; the TCRdb copy retains only in-frame clones and omits some. This sample has 150,000 to 200,000 clones, with roughly 76% found just once. The sequenced material came from PBMCs. These receptors were taken from a human donor in good health.

The chain recombines TRBV9 with TRBJ1-5; TRBD1 might be the D (6 bases). Trimming shortened V by 4 bases and J by 4 bases, and 18 bases separated the two germline ends. CDR1 is SGDLS and CDR2 is YYNGEE in the germline V gene. The CDR3 spans 16 residues. The CDR3 loop reads CASSPGLSDRNQPQHF. CDR3 DNA: TGTGCCAGCAGCCCCGGTTTGTCGGACAGAAATCAGCCCCAGCATTTT.

The chain joins TRBV7-9 to TRBJ2-7; 9 positions agree with TRBD1. This CDR3 has 15 amino acids. Unmatched junction bases numbered 6, after V lost 4 bases and J lost 2 bases. Germline V gene data show CDR1 as SEHNR and CDR2 as FQNEAQ (reference sequence). The CDR3 reads CASSSYRTGAYEQYF. CDR3 nucleotides: TGTGCCAGCAGCTCGTATCGGACAGGGGCCTACGAGCAGTACTTC.

This clone appeared a few times. The V gene is TRBV6-6, the J gene TRBJ2-7; 8 bases are a match to TRBD1. This CDR3 is built from 13 residues. V shed 6 bases, J shed 6 bases, and the junction held 7 bases outside the gene matches. Germline CDR1 reads MNHNY; CDR2 reads SVGAGI (reference sequence). CDR3 DNA sequence: TGTGCCAGCAGCTCGACAGGGGCGAGCGAGCAGTACTTC. Its protein is CASSSTGASEQYF.

This sequence joins TRBV5-6 and TRBJ2-7; 7 bases match TRBD1. J lost 3 bases, V lost 3 bases, and 3 bases had no gene match. The CDR3 length is 13 residues. In germline, CDR1 is SGHDT, CDR2 YYEEEE. The CDR3 DNA is TGTGCCAGCAGCTGGGACAGCCGCTACGAGCAGTACTTC. Translating it yields CASSWDSRYEQYF.

The chain has TRBV29-1 and TRBJ1-1, with TRBD1 as a possible D gene (6 bases). The germline gives CDR1 SQVTM, CDR2 ANQGSEA. The germline V and J ends were trimmed by 7 bases and 4 bases, with 19 bases remaining between them. This CDR3 region has 14 residues. The DNA of the CDR3 is TGCAGCGGAGAGGGGGGGGAGGGAGGCACTGAAGCTTTCTTT. Translation: CSGEGGEGGTEAFF.

Concerning this clone: A junction end diverges from the germline sequence, so it may reflect a read error. This rearrangement joins TRBV7-8 to TRBJ2-7; perhaps TRBD2 as D (5 bases). Per germline, CDR1 SGHVS and CDR2 FQNEAQ. This CDR3 comprises 13 residues. The CDR3 here is CASSLFPGNPANF. The CDR3 DNA reads TGTGCCAGCAGCTTATTTCCCGGGAACCCGGCTAACTTC.

The gene calls are TRBV19 and TRBJ1-2, with TRBD1 identical over 8 bases. Unmatched junction bases numbered 13, after V lost 10 bases and J lost 6 bases. The CDR3 is 14 amino acids. Germline V CDR1 and CDR2: LNHDA, SQIVND (reference sequence). The CDR3 DNA reads as TGTGCCACCTCAATCAGGGGGCGAGGAGATGGCTACACCTTC. It is translated as CATSIRGRGDGYTF. Drawing the rest from reference TRBV19 and TRBJ1-2, the complete variable domain is DGGITQSPKYLFRKEGQNVTLSCEQNLNHDAMYWYRQDPGQGLRLIYYSQIVNDFQKGDIAEGYSVSREKKESFPLTVTSAQKNPTAFYLCATSIRGRGDGYTFGSGTRLTVV.

The V call is TRBV2, the J call TRBJ2-1, with 7 bases identical to TRBD1. J was trimmed by 0 bases and V by 8 bases; bases with no gene match: 1. Germline-derived CDR1 and CDR2 are SNHLY and FYNNEI. The CDR3 runs 13 residues. CDR3 sequence: CASRDSSYNEQFF. CDR3 nucleotides: TGTGCCAGCCGGGACAGCTCCTACAATGAGCAGTTCTTC.

V usage is TRBV10-3 and J usage is TRBJ2-7; 12 nucleotides agree with TRBD1. The CDR3 totals 13 residues. CDR1 and CDR2 (germline): ENHRY, SYGVKD. Unmatched junction bases numbered 2, after V lost 6 bases and J lost 5 bases. CDR3 loop: CAISGTGGDEQYF. CDR3 DNA sequence: TGTGCCATCAGCGGGACAGGGGGCGACGAGCAGTACTTC.

This chain connects TRBV5-1 to TRBJ2-5; TRBD2 matches 7 bases. J was trimmed by 7 bases and V by 3 bases; bases with no gene match: 6. The CDR3 loop spans 13 amino acids. Germline CDR1 reads SGHRS; CDR2 reads YFSETQ. For the CDR3, the DNA is TGCGCCAGCAGCTCAGGGACTACTGGGACCCAGTACTTC. Translation: CASSSGTTGTQYF.

The chain links TRBV6-5 to TRBJ2-7, with 8 bases fitting TRBD2. The CDR3 runs 14 residues. CDR1 is MNHEY and CDR2 is SVGAGI in the germline V gene. V lost 3 bases and J lost 0; bases outside the gene matches: 1. The DNA for the CDR3 is TGTGCCAGCAGTTATCGGGGGGGCTCCTACGAGCAGTACTTC. Its translation is CASSYRGGSYEQYF.

CDR3 in DNA: TGTGCCAGTAGACATGGGGGGTCCCCCTCATACGAGCAGTACTTC. Encoded protein: CASRHGGSPSYEQYF. V and J are TRBV19 and TRBJ2-7; tentative D call: TRBD2 (6 bases). Germline V gene lookup returns CDR1 LNHDA and CDR2 SQIVND (reference sequence). Between the trimmed V and J ends, which lost 6 bases and 4 bases, there was a span of 19 bases. The CDR3 has 15 amino acids. The complete variable domain, with remaining parts taken from reference TRBV19 and TRBJ2-7, reads DGGITQSPKYLFRKEGQNVTLSCEQNLNHDAMYWYRQDPGQGLRLIYYSQIVNDFQKGDIAEGYSVSREKKESFPLTVTSAQKNPTAFYLCASRHGGSPSYEQYFGPGTRLTVT.

The chain employs TRBV4-3 and TRBJ2-1, with TRBD2 as a possible D gene (6 bases). This CDR3 is built from 17 residues. The germline V gene encodes CDR1 LGHNA and CDR2 YSLEER. The V end was cut by 0 bases, the J end by 8 bases, with 20 bases between. The CDR3 DNA reads as TGCGCCAGCAGCCAAGATCAGCTAGCGTCGAGGCATGATGAGCAGTTCTTC. It codes for CASSQDQLASRHDEQFF.

The V call is TRBV4-3, the J call TRBJ2-7; 8 bases match TRBD1. The CDR3 contains 15 residues. The ends lost 3 bases at V and 2 bases at J; junction bases unmatched: 6. The V gene's germline CDR1 is LGHNA and CDR2 YSLEER. The DNA of the CDR3 is TGCGCCAGCAGCCATGATCAGGGGGCGGCCTACGAGCAGTACTTC. Its translation: CASSHDQGAAYEQYF.

The chain uses TRBV5-4 and TRBJ1-1, with TRBD1 matching 9 bases. Unmatched junction bases numbered 7, after V lost 6 bases and J lost 4 bases. Germline values: CDR1 SGHNT, CDR2 YYREEE (reference sequence). This CDR3 region has 14 residues. Here the CDR3 DNA reads TGTGCCAGCAAGAGAGGGACAGGGTTCACTGAAGCTTTCTTT. It yields the protein CASKRGTGFTEAFF.

This rearrangement joins TRBV9 to TRBJ1-2; weak D call: TRBD1 (6 bases). Per germline, CDR1 SGDLS and CDR2 YYNGEE. V dropped 3 bases and J dropped 8 bases, with 17 bases sitting between them. The CDR3 has 14 amino acids. CDR3 protein: CASSEGGRSHGYTF. The CDR3 coding sequence is TGTGCCAGCAGCGAGGGGGGGCGGTCCCACGGCTACACCTTC.

The genes are TRBV2 and TRBJ2-7; TRBD2 might be the D (6 bases). CDR1 and CDR2 from the germline V gene are SNHLY and FYNNEI. The CDR3 is 13 residues long. The V end lost 5 bases, the J end lost 1 base, and 9 bases lay between the germline ends. CDR3 region: CASSRDFSYEQYF. The DNA of the CDR3 is TGTGCCAGCAGTAGGGACTTTTCCTACGAGCAGTACTTC.

This clone came up once. This chain joins TRBV5-1 and TRBJ2-6; D is possibly TRBD2 (6 bases). The CDR3 is 15 residues long. Germline V gene data show CDR1 as SGHRS and CDR2 as YFSETQ. V gave up 3 bases and J gave up 3 bases, with 10 bases separating them. The DNA for the CDR3 is TGCGCCAGCAGCTCGACTAGTAGTGGGGCCAACGTCCTGACTTTC. It yields the protein CASSSTSSGANVLTF.

The chain's CDR3 is CASSQEQADSYNEQFF. CDR3 nucleotides: TGTGCCAGCAGCCAAGAACAAGCGGATAGCTACAATGAGCAGTTCTTC. The V gene is TRBV4-2, the J gene TRBJ2-1, with a tentative D call TRBD2 (5 bases). V lost 0 bases and J lost 3, with 12 bases in between. Looked up from germline, CDR1 is LGHNA and CDR2 is YNFKEQ. The CDR3 has 16 residues.

This chain uses TRBV4-3 with TRBJ2-7; 9 bases map to TRBD1. CDR1 is LGHNA and CDR2 is YSLEER in the germline V gene. After removal of 1 base from V and 2 bases from J, the junction contained 3 bases not matched to a gene. The CDR3 spans 15 residues. CDR3 DNA sequence: TGCGCCAGCAGCCAAGCACAGGGGGCTACCTACGAGCAGTACTTC. This sequence encodes CASSQAQGATYEQYF.

V gene TRBV6-6 combines with J gene TRBJ1-1; D is uncertain. CDR3 length: 14 residues. From germline, CDR1 is MNHNY and CDR2 SVGAGI (reference sequence). The ends were cut back, 7 bases at V and 1 base at J, with 13 bases in the middle. The DNA of the CDR3 is TGTGCCAGCATTCTTGACGGGGAGAACACTGAAGCTTTCTTT. Protein sequence: CASILDGENTEAFF.